The entry below describes one T cell receptor (beta chain). TCRdb processed the 5' RACE reads anew with MiXCR; each CDR3 protein has one entry. The profile shows hundreds of thousands of distinct CDR3 sequences, about 20% of them singletons. The data were taken from a study of CD8 T cells in ankylosing spondylitis. Sequencing was carried out using blood, either unsorted or a sorted T cell fraction (not recorded which). The TCR sequence derives from a female donor with ankylosing spondylitis or in good health (not recorded which).

This CDR3 is CSAIGLAGAWGAGELFF. CDR3 DNA: TGCAGTGCTATCGGACTAGCGGGAGCATGGGGGGCCGGGGAGCTGTTTTTT. V is TRBV20-1 and J is TRBJ2-2; TRBD2 agrees at 13 bases. The CDR3 is 17 amino acids. In germline, CDR1 is DFQATT, CDR2 SNEGSKA (reference sequence). The V gene end was trimmed by 4 bases and the J gene end by 6 bases; junction bases not matched to a gene: 11.